This T cell receptor (beta chain) stems from a study of PD-1 blockade in mismatch repair-deficient tumors. For the study at large: Patients had around twelve mismatch repair-deficient cancer types, all previously treated and progressing.

CDR3 length: 19 residues. Germline CDR1 and CDR2: LNHNV and YYDKDF (reference sequence). V lost 3 bases to trimming and J lost 0 bases; unmatched junction nucleotides: 12. The TCR-sequenced patients were a few responders to pembrolizumab. This clone was observed once. Using immunoSEQ multiplex PCR, the repertoire was profiled, and TCRdb retains in-frame clones only, with some absent. The sample consists of about 49,000 clones, 77% of them appearing once. The input for sequencing was PBMCs, taken before pembrolizumab treatment. The chain combines TRBV15 with TRBJ2-7; TRBD2 matches 12 bases. The source is an adult with mismatch repair-deficient cancer. This chain's CDR3 is CATSSPPGLAGVSSYEQYF. CDR3 coding DNA: TGTGCCACCAGCAGTCCTCCGGGACTAGCGGGCGTGAGCTCCTACGAGCAGTACTTC.